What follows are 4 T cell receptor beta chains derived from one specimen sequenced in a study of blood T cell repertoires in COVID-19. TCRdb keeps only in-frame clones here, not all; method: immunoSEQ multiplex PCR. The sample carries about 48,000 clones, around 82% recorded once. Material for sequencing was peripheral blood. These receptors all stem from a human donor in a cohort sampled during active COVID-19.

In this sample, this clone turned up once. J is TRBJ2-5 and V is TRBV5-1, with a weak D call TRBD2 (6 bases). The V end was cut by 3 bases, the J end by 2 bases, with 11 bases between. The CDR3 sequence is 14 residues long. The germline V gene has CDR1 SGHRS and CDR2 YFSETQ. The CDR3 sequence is CASSYIAVQETQYF. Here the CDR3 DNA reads TGCGCCAGCAGCTACATAGCGGTACAAGAGACCCAGTACTTC.

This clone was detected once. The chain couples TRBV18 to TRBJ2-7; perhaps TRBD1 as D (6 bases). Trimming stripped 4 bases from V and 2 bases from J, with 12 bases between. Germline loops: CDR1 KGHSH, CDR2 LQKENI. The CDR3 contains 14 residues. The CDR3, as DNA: TGTGCCAGCTCACTGGGACAAAGACCCTACGAGCAGTACTTC. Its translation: CASSLGQRPYEQYF.

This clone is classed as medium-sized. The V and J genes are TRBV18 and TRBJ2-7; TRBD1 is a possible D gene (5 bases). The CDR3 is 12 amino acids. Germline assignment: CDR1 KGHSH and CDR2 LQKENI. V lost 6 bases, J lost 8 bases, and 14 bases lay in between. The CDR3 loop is CASSRAGQQQYF. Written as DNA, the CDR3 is TGTGCCAGCTCGAGAGCAGGGCAGCAGCAGTACTTC.

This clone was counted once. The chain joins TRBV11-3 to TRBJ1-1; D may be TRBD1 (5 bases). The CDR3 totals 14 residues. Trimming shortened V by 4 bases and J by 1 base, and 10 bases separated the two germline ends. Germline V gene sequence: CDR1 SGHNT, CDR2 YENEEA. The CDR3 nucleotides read TGTGCCAGCAGCTCAGGGATACCGAACACTGAAGCTTTCTTT. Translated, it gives CASSSGIPNTEAFF.